This T cell receptor (beta chain) was captured in a study of cytomegalovirus exposure and HLA in healthy donors. Despite likely unrecorded immune exposures, the donors were nominally healthy at the time of sampling. Germline values: CDR1 SGHRS, CDR2 YFSETQ. J lost 6 bases, V lost 5 bases, and 13 bases had no gene match. The CDR3 runs to 17 residues. PCR used 60 Vbeta primers and 13 Jbeta primers. Sequenced by immunoSEQ multiplex PCR; TCRdb stores in-frame clones only, minus some. Among 100,000 to 140,000 clones listed, around 80% were seen once. The specimen was PBMCs. This receptor was identified in a young man in good health and CMV-seropositive. The chain recombines TRBV5-1 with TRBJ2-2, with 10 nucleotides matching TRBD1. The CDR3: CASRNYAGTGEAGELFF. The CDR3 DNA is TGCGCCAGCAGGAATTACGCCGGGACAGGGGAGGCCGGGGAGCTGTTTTTT.